The clone carrying this T cell receptor beta chain was seen only once. The entry originates in a study of control samples from healthy donors and cancer patients. From germline, CDR1 is SGHVS and CDR2 FQNEAQ. This CDR3 contains 15 residues. J lost 5 bases, V lost 5 bases, and 9 bases had no gene match. Sequencing used immunoSEQ multiplex PCR; TCRdb keeps in-frame clones, though not all of them. The table includes about 170,000 clones, around nine tenths detected once. Material: blood. V gene TRBV7-8 combines with J gene TRBJ2-5, with 9 bases identical to TRBD2. The receptor was isolated from a man aged 25 to 45 in good health. This CDR3 reads CASSPGAGGGETQYF. In DNA form, the CDR3 reads TGTGCCAGCAGCCCCGGCGCGGGAGGGGGGGAGACCCAGTACTTC.